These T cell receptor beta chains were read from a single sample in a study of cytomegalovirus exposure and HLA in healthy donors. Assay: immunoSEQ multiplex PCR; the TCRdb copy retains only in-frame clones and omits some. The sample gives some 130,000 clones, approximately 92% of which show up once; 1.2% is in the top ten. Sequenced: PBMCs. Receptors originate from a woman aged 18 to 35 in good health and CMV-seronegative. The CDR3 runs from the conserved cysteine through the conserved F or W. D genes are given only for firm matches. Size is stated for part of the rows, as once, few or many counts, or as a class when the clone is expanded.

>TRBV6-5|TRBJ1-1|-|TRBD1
CASSRGRNTEAFF
TGTGCCAGCAGCAGGGGGAGGAACACTGAAGCTTTCTTT
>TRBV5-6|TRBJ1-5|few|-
CASSLGQGRQPQHF
TGTGCCAGCAGCTTGGGGCAGGGCCGGCAGCCCCAGCATTTT
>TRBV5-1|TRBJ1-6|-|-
CASSLAGGFGSPLHF
TGCGCCAGCAGCTTGGCCGGGGGTTTTGGGTCACCCCTCCACTTT
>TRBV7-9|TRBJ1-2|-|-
CASSLMESYGYTF
TGTGCCAGCAGCTTAATGGAGAGCTATGGCTACACCTTC
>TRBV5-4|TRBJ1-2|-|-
CASSFAGRGGGSHGYTF
TGTGCCAGCAGCTTCGCGGGGAGGGGCGGAGGCTCCCATGGCTACACCTTC
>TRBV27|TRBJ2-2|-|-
CASTPNEGVPGELFF
TGTGCCAGCACCCCAAATGAGGGGGTCCCCGGGGAGCTGTTTTTT
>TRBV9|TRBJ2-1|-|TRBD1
CASSVGQGLSNEQFF
TGTGCCAGCAGCGTGGGACAGGGTTTGTCCAATGAGCAGTTCTTC
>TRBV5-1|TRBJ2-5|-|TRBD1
CASSQQGTGSEETQYF
TGCGCCAGCAGCCAACAGGGGACAGGGTCGGAAGAGACCCAGTACTTC
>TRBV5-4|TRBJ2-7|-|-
CASSPRAGFSRHEQYF
TGTGCCAGCAGCCCTCGGGCAGGGTTTTCCCGCCACGAGCAGTACTTC
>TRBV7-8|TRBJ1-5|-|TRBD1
CASSHVRTGGQYSNQPQHF
TGTGCCAGCAGCCACGTCCGGACAGGGGGCCAATATAGCAATCAGCCCCAGCATTTT
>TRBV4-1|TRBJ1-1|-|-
CASSGDYEAFF
TGCGCCAGCAGCGGGGACTATGAAGCTTTCTTT
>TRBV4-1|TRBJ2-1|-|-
CASSQAVLNEQFF
TGCGCCAGCAGCCAAGCCGTGTTAAATGAGCAGTTCTTC
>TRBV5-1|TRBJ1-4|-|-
CASSLESREKLFF
TGCGCCAGCAGCTTGGAGTCACGGGAAAAACTGTTTTTT
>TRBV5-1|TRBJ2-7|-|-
CASSFDRYEQYF
TGCGCCAGCAGCTTCGACAGGTACGAGCAGTACTTC
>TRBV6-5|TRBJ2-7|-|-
CASTGTVQGEQYF
TGTGCCAGTACTGGGACGGTCCAGGGGGAGCAGTACTTC
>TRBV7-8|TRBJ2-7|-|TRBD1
CASSVTTGGAYEQYF
TGTGCCAGCAGCGTCACGACAGGGGGGGCTTACGAGCAGTACTTC
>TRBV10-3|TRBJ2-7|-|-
CAIRATTGYEQYF
TGTGCCATCAGGGCAACGACAGGCTACGAGCAGTACTTC
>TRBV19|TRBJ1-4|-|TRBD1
CASTPIGTGGQQASRGLFF
TGTGCCAGTACTCCAATCGGGACAGGGGGCCAGCAAGCCTCAAGGGGACTGTTTTTT
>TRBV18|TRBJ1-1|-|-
CASSLGQTNTEAFF
TGTGCCAGCTCACTGGGACAAACGAACACTGAAGCTTTCTTT
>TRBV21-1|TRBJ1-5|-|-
CASKTGGEGNQPQHF
TGTGCCAGCAAAACAGGGGGCGAGGGCAATCAGCCCCAGCATTTT
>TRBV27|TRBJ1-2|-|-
CASSQIKGYGYGYTF
TGTGCCAGCAGTCAGATCAAGGGGTATGGGTATGGCTACACCTTC
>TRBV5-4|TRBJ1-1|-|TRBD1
CASTQGENTEAFF
TGTGCCAGCACCCAGGGGGAGAACACTGAAGCTTTCTTT
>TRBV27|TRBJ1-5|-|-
CASSLTAAGGNQPQHF
TGTGCCAGCAGTCTCACAGCCGCAGGGGGCAATCAGCCCCAGCATTTT
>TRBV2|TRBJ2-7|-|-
CASSSSYEQYF
TGTGCCAGCAGTTCCTCTTACGAGCAGTACTTC
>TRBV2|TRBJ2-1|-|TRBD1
CASSGWTGNEQFF
TGTGCCAGCAGCGGGTGGACAGGGAACGAGCAGTTCTTC
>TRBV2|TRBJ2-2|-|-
CASSEVLELFF
TGTGCCAGCAGTGAAGTCCTGGAGCTGTTTTTT
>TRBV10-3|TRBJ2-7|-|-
CATRAAYEQYF
TGTGCCACCCGAGCGGCCTACGAGCAGTACTTC
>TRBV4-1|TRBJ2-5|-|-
CASSRAETQYF
TGCGCCAGCAGCCGGGCGGAGACCCAGTACTTC
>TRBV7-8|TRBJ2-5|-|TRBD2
CASSLAGRGGLGETQYF
TGTGCCAGCAGCTTAGCAGGTCGGGGGGGGCTGGGTGAGACCCAGTACTTC
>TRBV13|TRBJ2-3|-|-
CASSLAGGVRPGLQDSTDTQYF
TGTGCCAGCAGCTTAGCAGGGGGTGTAAGACCGGGACTCCAAGATAGCACAGATACGCAGTATTTT
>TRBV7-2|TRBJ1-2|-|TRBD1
CASSLDGTENYGYTF
TGTGCCAGCAGCTTAGATGGGACAGAAAACTATGGCTACACCTTC
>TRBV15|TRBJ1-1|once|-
CATSRDTPMNTEAFF
TGTGCCACCAGCAGGGACACCCCAATGAACACTGAAGCTTTCTTT
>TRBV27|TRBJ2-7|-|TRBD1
CASSSAPTGGYEQYF
TGTGCCAGCAGTTCCGCCCCGACAGGGGGCTACGAGCAGTACTTC
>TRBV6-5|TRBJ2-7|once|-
CASREDRTKQYF
TGTGCCAGCAGAGAGGATAGGACAAAGCAGTACTTC
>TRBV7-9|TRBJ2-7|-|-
CASSSQGGRSYEQYF
TGTGCCAGCAGCTCACAGGGTGGCCGTTCCTACGAGCAGTACTTC
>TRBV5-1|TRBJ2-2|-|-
CASSLVRGVGTGELFF
TGCGCCAGCAGCTTGGTCCGGGGTGTCGGGACCGGGGAGCTGTTTTTT
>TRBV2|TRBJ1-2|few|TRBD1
CASSVTGDYGYTF
TGTGCCAGCAGCGTTACAGGGGACTATGGCTACACCTTC
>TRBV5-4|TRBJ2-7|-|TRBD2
CASSLGAGGTYEQYF
TGTGCCAGCAGCTTGGGAGCGGGGGGCACCTACGAGCAGTACTTC
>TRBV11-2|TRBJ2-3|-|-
CASRLNRGTDTQYF
TGTGCCAGCAGACTAAACAGGGGCACAGATACGCAGTATTTT
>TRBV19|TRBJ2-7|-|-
CASSIDFGQGNSYEQYF
TGTGCCAGTAGTATAGATTTCGGGCAGGGGAACTCCTACGAGCAGTACTTC
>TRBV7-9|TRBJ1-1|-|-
CASSLEEGGAFF
TGTGCCAGCAGCTTAGAGGAGGGGGGGGCTTTCTTT
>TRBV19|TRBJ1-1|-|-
CATTPSRNTEAFF
TGTGCCACCACCCCGAGTAGAAACACTGAAGCTTTCTTT